This T cell receptor beta chain was recovered during a study of cytomegalovirus exposure and HLA in healthy donors. The PCR was carried out with 60 Vbeta primers and 13 Jbeta primers. The assay was immunoSEQ multiplex PCR, and TCRdb's table has in-frame clones only and misses some. The sample comprises 200,000 to 250,000 clones, roughly 83% of which are singletons, and approximately 1.5% rests with the top ten. The CDR3 is made up of 14 amino acids. The V end was cut by 6 bases, the J end by 3 bases, with 15 bases between. Germline values: CDR1 MNHNS, CDR2 SASEGT. Study-level points and caveats: Later analysis demonstrated an association between a missense DCLRE1C variant and TCR beta V- and J-gene trimming. Analyzed later, most CMV-associated TCR beta chains appeared HLA-restricted.

When sampled, the donors appeared nominally healthy, though they likely had unrecorded immune exposures. To note about this clone: Its antigen is not identified.

Sequencing was done on a sample of PBMCs. The rearrangement joins TRBV6-1 to TRBJ2-7; TRBD2 might be the D (6 bases). This clonotype was obtained from a girl aged 5 to 17 in good health and CMV-seronegative. Here the CDR3 DNA reads TGTGCCAGCAGCTGGGACGGGAGCGTCTACGAGCAGTACTTC. As protein: CASSWDGSVYEQYF.